This T cell receptor (beta chain) is drawn from a study of control samples from healthy donors and cancer patients. Trimming removed 0 bases from V and 0 bases from J; junction bases left unmatched: 9. CDR1 is SGHKS and CDR2 is YYEKEE in the germline V gene (reference sequence). CDR3 length: 19 residues. TCRdb keeps only in-frame clones here, not all; method: immunoSEQ multiplex PCR. The data show some 150,000 clones, with 91% seen just once and 1.5% held by the top ten. J is TRBJ1-6 and V is TRBV5-5; the match to TRBD1 covers 7 bases. The source is a woman younger than 45 in good health. The sample taken for sequencing was blood. CDR3 nucleotide sequence: TGTGCCAGCAGCTTGGGACAGGGTGTTCTTCGCTCCTATAATTCACCCCTCCACTTT. This gives the protein CASSLGQGVLRSYNSPLHF.